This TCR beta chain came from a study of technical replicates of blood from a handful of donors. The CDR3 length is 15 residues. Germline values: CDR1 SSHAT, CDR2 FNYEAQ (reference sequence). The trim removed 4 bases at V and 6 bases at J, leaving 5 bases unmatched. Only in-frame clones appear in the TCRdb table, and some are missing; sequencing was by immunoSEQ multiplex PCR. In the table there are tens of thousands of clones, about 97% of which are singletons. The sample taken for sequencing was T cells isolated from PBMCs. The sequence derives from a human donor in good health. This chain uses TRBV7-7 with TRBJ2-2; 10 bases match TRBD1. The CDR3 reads CASSWGTGEAGELFF. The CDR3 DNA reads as TGTGCCAGCAGCTGGGGGACAGGGGAAGCCGGGGAGCTGTTTTTT.